The 7 T cell receptor beta chains below come from one sample, sequenced in a study of PD-L1 blockade in urothelial cancer. The time point denotes: peripheral blood 6 weeks after treatment start. The data were produced by immunoSEQ multiplex PCR, yet TCRdb's version contains in-frame clones alone and is incomplete. The profile shows about 76,000 clones, under 95% of them singletons. The sequenced sample was PBMCs, obtained around atezolizumab (anti-PD-L1) treatment. Source of these receptors: a woman of 80 years or more with urothelial cancer.

The V and J genes are TRBV2 and TRBJ2-1; 7 nucleotides line up with TRBD2. The CDR3 is 16 amino acids. J gave up 4 bases and V 0 bases, and 6 bases lay outside the gene matches. The germline V gene encodes CDR1 SNHLY and CDR2 FYNNEI. The CDR3 DNA sequence: TGTGCCAGCAGTGAAGCGGTGGGAGGGTTTTACAATGAGCAGTTCTTC. It codes for CASSEAVGGFYNEQFF.

The chain uses TRBV10-3 and TRBJ1-4, with D possibly being TRBD1 (6 bases). CDR3 size: 14 residues. Germline V gene data show CDR1 as ENHRY and CDR2 as SYGVKD. Trimming pared 5 bases from V and 8 bases from J, leaving 15 bases between. CDR3 amino acids: CAISPDSPGEKLFF. In DNA form, the CDR3 reads TGTGCCATCAGTCCGGACAGCCCGGGCGAAAAACTGTTTTTT.

The gene calls are TRBV14 and TRBJ1-1; D unclear. CDR1 is SGHDN, CDR2 FVKESK, per germline. V was shortened by 2 bases and J by 4 bases, with 8 bases between the two germline ends. This CDR3 contains 13 residues. The CDR3, as DNA: TGTGCCAGCAGCCAATTTGAGGGCACTGAAGCTTTCTTT. The encoded protein is CASSQFEGTEAFF.

The gene calls are TRBV6-1 and TRBJ1-4; D unresolved. From germline, CDR1 is MNHNS and CDR2 SASEGT. The V gene lost 2 bases and the J gene lost 3 bases, with 10 bases spanning the gap. The CDR3 is 15 residues long. For the CDR3, the DNA is TGTGCCAGCAGTGAATATACGGGAGCTAATGAAAAACTGTTTTTT. Protein product: CASSEYTGANEKLFF.

The chain links TRBV5-1 to TRBJ2-7, with 7 nucleotides matching TRBD1. V dropped 0 bases and J dropped 2; count of bases not matched to a gene: 5. This CDR3 has 15 residues. Germline CDR1 SGHRS, CDR2 YFSETQ. CDR3 sequence reads: CASSLAGTVTYEQYF. Written as DNA, the CDR3 is TGCGCCAGCAGCTTGGCCGGGACAGTTACCTACGAGCAGTACTTC.

This clone was picked up one time. The V and J genes are TRBV2 and TRBJ1-1; D is ambiguous. V was cut by 8 bases and J by 1 base, with 11 bases left in between. Germline loops: CDR1 SNHLY, CDR2 FYNNEI. The CDR3 is 13 amino acids. As DNA, the CDR3 is TGTGCCAGCCTGGTACGGAGGAACACTGAAGCTTTCTTT. It encodes CASLVRRNTEAFF.

This chain connects TRBV28 to TRBJ2-7, with D perhaps TRBD2 (5 bases). This CDR3 has 13 amino acids. Per germline, CDR1 MDHEN and CDR2 SYDVKM. V was trimmed by 7 bases and J by 4 bases, leaving 14 bases between them. CDR3 in amino acids: CASNGGLAYEQYF. CDR3 nucleotides: TGTGCCAGCAACGGCGGGTTAGCTTACGAGCAGTACTTC.